Below are 20 T cell receptor beta chains sequenced from a single sample in a study of patients and donors after allogeneic stem cell transplantation. From the RT-PCR reads, TCRdb called clonotypes with MiXCR, one entry per CDR3 protein. The sample has 390,000 or so distinct CDR3 sequences, roughly 16% seen once. Source material: blood, either unsorted or a sorted T cell fraction (not recorded which). The receptor source for this set is a human donor who was either an allogeneic HSCT recipient or a stem cell or donor lymphocyte infusion donor (not recorded which). It is not recorded whose cells these are; they may come from a transplant donor.

Here the CDR3 DNA reads TGTGCCAGCAGTTTATCGGGCGGGGGAGGCTACACCTTC. Residues: CASSLSGGGGYTF. The V and J genes are TRBV27 and TRBJ1-2, with D possibly TRBD1 on 5 matching bases. Between the trimmed V and J ends, which lost 0 bases and 8 bases, there was a span of 10 bases. Germline V lookup: CDR1 MNHEY, CDR2 SMNVEV (reference sequence). CDR3 length: 13 amino acids.

This clonotype came up a few times. The chain is built from TRBV6-1 and TRBJ2-1; perhaps TRBD1 as D (5 bases). This CDR3 is 14 amino acids long. Per the germline V gene, CDR1 is MNHNS and CDR2 is SASEGT. The ends were cut back, 5 bases at V and 3 bases at J, with 11 bases in the middle. The CDR3: CASSRSRDYNEQFF. The CDR3 coding sequence is TGTGCCAGCAGTAGGTCCAGGGACTACAATGAGCAGTTCTTC.

This clonotype was counted only a few times. The chain recombines TRBV9 with TRBJ1-1; TRBD1 agrees at 7 bases. V dropped 0 bases and J dropped 4; count of bases not matched to a gene: 3. The germline V gene has CDR1 SGDLS and CDR2 YYNGEE. This CDR3 is 14 amino acids long. The CDR3 region is CASSVGQGGTEAFF. Written as DNA, the CDR3 is TGTGCCAGCAGCGTAGGACAGGGAGGCACTGAAGCTTTCTTT.

The chain uses TRBV7-3 and TRBJ1-5; 7 nucleotides line up with TRBD1. V lost 5 bases and J lost 6; bases outside the gene matches: 7. Germline V CDR1 and CDR2: SGHTA, FQGTGA. The CDR3 sequence is 14 residues long. CDR3 nucleotide sequence: TGTGCCAGCAGCATGACAGGGAATAGTCAGCCCCAGCATTTT. Translation: CASSMTGNSQPQHF.

The J gene is TRBJ2-2, the V gene TRBV5-4; D gene unclear. The CDR3 sequence is 13 residues long. The ends were cut back, 0 bases at V and 7 bases at J, with 7 bases in the middle. Per germline, CDR1 SGHNT and CDR2 YYREEE (reference sequence). CDR3: CASSLVQNGELFF. In nucleotides, the CDR3 is TGTGCCAGCAGCTTGGTGCAGAACGGGGAGCTGTTTTTT.

The chain combines TRBV6-2 or TRBV6-3 with TRBJ1-1; TRBD1 aligns across 8 bases. Germline values: CDR1 MNHEY, CDR2 SVGEGT. Losses at the gene ends were 10 bases for V and 4 bases for J; bases not matched to a gene: 2. This CDR3 spans 11 amino acids. The CDR3 spells CAIGQGTEAFF. CDR3 DNA: TGTGCCATTGGACAGGGCACTGAAGCTTTCTTT.

The chain links TRBV11-2 to TRBJ2-2; 7 nucleotides line up with TRBD1. This CDR3 has 14 residues. Germline lookup yields CDR1 SGHAT and CDR2 FQNNGV. J gave up 8 bases and V 5 bases, and 8 bases lay outside the gene matches. In DNA form, the CDR3 reads TGTGCCAGCAGCCCCGGACAGGTTCGGGGGGAGCTGTTTTTT. Its protein is CASSPGQVRGELFF.

The rearrangement uses TRBV15 and TRBJ2-1, with 9 nucleotides matching TRBD2. The J segment lost 8 bases and the V segment lost 6 bases, leaving 11 bases of the junction unmatched. This CDR3 contains 15 residues. CDR1 is LNHNV and CDR2 is YYDKDF in the germline V gene (reference sequence). The CDR3 nucleotides are TGTGCCACCAGTGACCAGGGGCTAGCGGGGTATGAGCAGTTCTTC. Translating it yields CATSDQGLAGYEQFF.

This clonotype was detected only once. One junction end does not reproduce the germline sequence, and a read error may be involved. The CDR3: CASRGPRNEILFF. The CDR3 DNA reads TGTGCCAGCAGGGGCCCGAGGAATGAAATACTGTTTTTT. The gene calls are TRBV25-1 and TRBJ1-4; no reliable D call. This CDR3 has 13 residues. Germline-derived CDR1 and CDR2 are MGHDK and SYGVNS.

The chain carries TRBV5-4 and TRBJ1-6, with TRBD1 identical over 7 bases. The V and J ends lost 0 bases and 2 bases, in that order; junction bases with no gene match: 5. Germline assignment: CDR1 SGHNT and CDR2 YYREEE (reference sequence). This CDR3 has 17 residues. This CDR3 reads CASSLVGGGPYNSPLHF. CDR3 in DNA: TGTGCCAGCAGCTTGGTCGGAGGGGGCCCCTATAATTCACCCCTCCACTTT.

This clonotype was seen a few times. The rearrangement joins TRBV27 to TRBJ2-7; no clear D. This CDR3 is 15 amino acids long. V was trimmed by 3 bases and J by 0 bases, leaving 12 bases between them. CDR1 and CDR2 from the germline V gene are MNHEY and SMNVEV (reference sequence). CDR3 DNA sequence: TGTGCCAGCAGTTTTGGATTCCATCCCTCCTACGAGCAGTACTTC. Protein sequence: CASSFGFHPSYEQYF.

The chain uses TRBV3-1 and TRBJ2-7; the D gene is possibly TRBD1 (5 bases). V gave up 3 bases and J gave up 7 bases, with 13 bases separating them. This CDR3 is 13 amino acids long. Germline-derived CDR1 and CDR2 are LGHDT and YNNKEL (reference sequence). In DNA, the CDR3 is TGTGCCAGCAGCCAGGTTAGACAGAAAGAGCAGTACTTC. It is translated as CASSQVRQKEQYF.

This clonotype was found many times. This rearrangement joins TRBV5-1 to TRBJ1-1; TRBD1 aligns across 8 bases. The CDR3 is 16 amino acids. From germline, CDR1 is SGHRS and CDR2 YFSETQ. The junction had 5 bases not matched to a gene; V was cut back by 1 base and J by 0 bases. The CDR3 sequence: CASSLRGTGLNTEAFF. The CDR3 DNA follows: TGCGCCAGCAGCTTGAGGGGGACAGGACTGAACACTGAAGCTTTCTTT.

This clonotype was observed many times. The chain links TRBV15 to TRBJ2-1; 11 bases agree with TRBD2. Germline CDR1 is LNHNV and CDR2 is YYDKDF (reference sequence). The CDR3 length is 19 residues. J was trimmed by 3 bases and V by 0 bases; bases with no gene match: 10. This CDR3 is CATSREAVLAGGLYNEQFF. CDR3 sequence (DNA): TGTGCCACCAGCAGAGAAGCGGTCCTAGCGGGGGGCCTCTACAATGAGCAGTTCTTC.

This clonotype has only a few counts. V is TRBV25-1 and J is TRBJ2-7, with D perhaps TRBD1 (5 bases). Trimming removed 2 bases from V and 1 base from J, with 9 bases in between. Germline V CDR1 and CDR2: MGHDK, SYGVNS. The CDR3 has 14 residues. The CDR3 is CASSERTWSYEQYF. CDR3 DNA sequence: TGTGCCAGCAGTGAACGGACATGGTCCTACGAGCAGTACTTC.

This clonotype was seen a few times. This rearrangement joins TRBV20-1 to TRBJ2-4; D may match TRBD1 or TRBD2 (6 bases each). Germline-derived CDR1 and CDR2 are DFQATT and SNEGSKA (reference sequence). Trimming cost V 7 bases and J 9 bases, with 22 bases left between them. The CDR3 is 14 amino acids. The CDR3 region is CSGKSRGVVSIQYF. CDR3 coding DNA: TGCAGTGGGAAATCGAGGGGGGTTGTGAGCATTCAGTACTTC.

The V gene is TRBV15, the J gene TRBJ2-3; 9 bases agree with TRBD2. This CDR3 contains 15 residues. Looked up from germline, CDR1 is LNHNV and CDR2 is YYDKDF (reference sequence). The junction had 10 bases not matched to a gene; V was cut back by 8 bases and J by 4 bases. CDR3 sequence: CATGQRGVFADTQYF. CDR3 coding DNA: TGTGCCACCGGCCAGCGGGGGGTGTTTGCAGATACGCAGTATTTT. Together with reference TRBV15 and TRBJ2-3, the CDR3 gives the full variable domain: DAMVIQNPRYQVTQFGKPVTLSCSQTLNHNVMYWYQQKSSQAPKLLFHYYDKDFNNEADTPDNFQSRRPNTSFCFLDIRSPGLGDTAMYLCATGQRGVFADTQYFGPGTRLTVL.

This clonotype appeared a few times. The CDR3 DNA reads TGCGCCAGCAGCTCCAGGGGACAGGGTCAATACGAGCAGTACTTC. As protein: CASSSRGQGQYEQYF. The V call is TRBV5-1, the J call TRBJ2-7; 9 positions agree with TRBD1. The CDR3 extends over 15 amino acids. After removal of 3 bases from V and 4 bases from J, the junction contained 8 bases not matched to a gene. The germline V gene has CDR1 SGHRS and CDR2 YFSETQ.

The chain has TRBV12-5 and TRBJ1-1; a possible D gene is TRBD1 (5 bases). The CDR3 length is 13 residues. Germline values: CDR1 LGHNT, CDR2 FRNRAP. V was trimmed by 4 bases and J by 3 bases, leaving 9 bases between them. The CDR3 DNA reads as TGTGCTAGTGGTTCGACAGTGGACACTGAAGCTTTCTTT. Protein: CASGSTVDTEAFF.

CDR3 in DNA: TGCAGCGTTGTACTCGCGGGAGGTTCCTACAATGAGCAGTTCTTC. Its protein is CSVVLAGGSYNEQFF. The chain is built from TRBV29-1 and TRBJ2-1, with 8 bases fitting TRBD2. V shed 4 bases and J 1 base; nucleotides not matched to a gene: 6. Germline V gives CDR1 SQVTM, CDR2 ANQGSEA. The CDR3 contains 15 residues.